The rows below give T cell receptor beta chains drawn from one sample of a study of cytomegalovirus exposure and HLA in healthy donors. The protocol was immunoSEQ multiplex PCR, while the TCRdb copy is restricted to in-frame clones and leaves out a portion. Of 150,000 to 200,000 clones listed, approximately 83% are singletons. The sequencing input was PBMCs. The receptors here all came from a man younger than 35 in good health and CMV-seropositive. Both conserved end residues are part of each CDR3. The order of the fields is clone size, V gene, J gene, D gene, CDR3 DNA, CDR3 protein. D genes are given only for firm matches. Not every row has a clone size; where given, it reads once, few, many or a size class.

>once|TRBV19|TRBJ1-1|TRBD1
TGCGCTACAGGGGGCGGGACTGAAGCTTTCTTT
CATGGGTEAFF
>.|TRBV9|TRBJ2-7|TRBD2
TGTGCCAGCAGCGTTCAAGGTGGGACTAGAGACTACGAGCAGTACTTC
CASSVQGGTRDYEQYF
>.|TRBV18|TRBJ1-6|.
TGTGCCAGCTCACTCGACAGAATTAATTCACCCCTCCACTTT
CASSLDRINSPLHF
>.|TRBV9|TRBJ2-3|TRBD2
TGTGCCAGCAGCGAGAAATCTACGACTAGCGGGGGTACAGATACGCAGTATTTT
CASSEKSTTSGGTDTQYF
>.|TRBV9|TRBJ2-1|.
TGTGCCAGCAGCGTAGTCGGTAGCGGTGGTTACAATGAGCAGTTCTTC
CASSVVGSGGYNEQFF
>.|TRBV9|TRBJ2-3|TRBD2
TGTGCCAGGCCCGACCGGGGGCGGGGGGCGCCCCACCATACGCAGTATTTT
CARPDRGRGAPHHTQYF
>once|TRBV5-4|TRBJ2-3|TRBD1
TGTGCCAGCAGCAGGGGACAGGGATTAGATACGCAGTATTTT
CASSRGQGLDTQYF
>.|TRBV5-5|TRBJ2-5|.
TGTGCCAGCAGTAGACTTGGGGAGACCCAGTACTTC
CASSRLGETQYF
>.|TRBV18|TRBJ1-3|TRBD1
TGTGCCAGCTCAACTTACGGACAGGCGACTGGAAACACCATATATTTT
CASSTYGQATGNTIYF
>.|TRBV4-2|TRBJ1-2|.
TGTGCCAGCAGCCAAGACGACAGGCGCAACTATGGCTACACCTTC
CASSQDDRRNYGYTF
>.|TRBV11-3|TRBJ2-7|.
TGTGCCAGCAGCTTAGCAGCTGGCGGCTCCTACGAGCAGTACTTC
CASSLAAGGSYEQYF
>.|TRBV15|TRBJ1-1|TRBD1
TGTGCCACCAGCAGAGGGGGTCAGGGGGTCGATGAAGCTTTCTTT
CATSRGGQGVDEAFF
>.|TRBV13|TRBJ1-1|TRBD1
TGTGCCAGCAGCTTAGGTCCCCCCACAGGGGCTGAAGCTTTCTTT
CASSLGPPTGAEAFF
>few|TRBV29-1|TRBJ1-1|.
TGCAGCGCTCGAACAACAGGTCTTGGTGAAGCTTTCTTT
CSARTTGLGEAFF
>.|TRBV16|TRBJ1-3|TRBD1
TGTGCCAGCAGCCGGAAGACAGGGTCTTCTGGAAACACCATATATTTT
CASSRKTGSSGNTIYF
>few|TRBV4-1|TRBJ2-5|.
TGCGCCAGCAGCCAAGAAGGCAGGGTCCAAGAGACCCAGTACTTC
CASSQEGRVQETQYF
>once|TRBV7-8|TRBJ2-3|TRBD2
TGTGCCAGCAGCAGGGGACTAGACACAGATACGCAGTATTTT
CASSRGLDTDTQYF
>once|TRBV5-1|TRBJ1-6|.
TGCGCCAGCAGTAGCCTGACGGATAATTCACCCCTCCACTTT
CASSSLTDNSPLHF
>.|TRBV7-6|TRBJ2-3|.
TGTGCCAGCAGCTTAGTTGGGGCAGGTAAATCGCAGTATTTT
CASSLVGAGKSQYF
>.|TRBV5-4|TRBJ1-2|.
TGTGCCAGCAGCCGAACAGGGTTGGACTATGGCTACACCTTC
CASSRTGLDYGYTF
>once|TRBV7-9|TRBJ2-1|TRBD2
TGTGCCAGCAGCTCCCCCAGGGCGGGGGGCTACAATGAGCAGTTCTTC
CASSSPRAGGYNEQFF
>.|TRBV4-1|TRBJ1-2|.
TGCGCCAGCAGCCAAGAAGGAACCACTATCTATGGCTACACCTTC
CASSQEGTTIYGYTF
>once|TRBV25-1|TRBJ2-1|.
TGTGCCAGCAGCGAGGACAGCAATGAGCAGTTCTTC
CASSEDSNEQFF
>.|TRBV14|TRBJ1-1|.
TGTGCCAGCAGCCGGGCAGGGTTTTCCACTGAAGCTTTCTTT
CASSRAGFSTEAFF
>few|TRBV2|TRBJ1-2|TRBD1
TGTGCCAGCAGGGCGGGGACAGGAAGGGGCTATGGCTACACCTTC
CASRAGTGRGYGYTF
>.|TRBV6-5|TRBJ1-2|.
TGTGCCAGCAGTTACTCGATATCTGGCAGGGGCTACACCTTC
CASSYSISGRGYTF
>.|TRBV29-1|TRBJ2-1|.
TGCAGCGTTGACGGTTTAAATGAGCAGTTCTTC
CSVDGLNEQFF
>.|TRBV5-6|TRBJ2-7|TRBD2
TGTGCCAGCAGCTTGGGGCTGGGACTAGCGGGGAACGAGCAGTACTTC
CASSLGLGLAGNEQYF
>.|TRBV10-3|TRBJ2-4|TRBD1
TGTGCCATCAGTGAGTCGACAGGGAAGGACATTCAGTACTTC
CAISESTGKDIQYF
>.|TRBV11-2|TRBJ2-1|TRBD1
TGTGCCAGCAGAAACCCCCGCGGGACAGGGTTTAAGGTCTACAATGAGCAGTTCTTC
CASRNPRGTGFKVYNEQFF
>.|TRBV18|TRBJ2-5|TRBD1
TGTGCCAGCTCACCAAACAGGGGGCTCCAAGAGACCCAGTACTTC
CASSPNRGLQETQYF
>.|TRBV10-2|TRBJ2-3|.
TGCGCCAGCAGTTTCGGGTTACGGGGCACAGATACGCAGTATTTT
CASSFGLRGTDTQYF
>.|TRBV7-9|TRBJ2-7|.
TGTTCCAGCAGCTTAGGCGGTGACTACGAGCAGTACTTC
CSSSLGGDYEQYF
>.|TRBV4-1|TRBJ2-7|.
TGCGCCAGCAGCCAAGATGCGGCCGGCGTAGGATTCGAGCAGTACTTC
CASSQDAAGVGFEQYF
>.|TRBV4-1|TRBJ2-7|TRBD2
TGCGCCAGCAGCCAAGAGGGCACTAGCGGATTCTCCTACGAGCAGTACTTC
CASSQEGTSGFSYEQYF
>.|TRBV27|TRBJ2-7|.
TGTGCCAGCAGTCCCCGCCCGGCCAGGGAATCGTACGAGCAGTACTTC
CASSPRPARESYEQYF